This T cell receptor beta chain was identified in a study of OX40 agonist ivuxolimab in advanced cancers. Study background: Ivuxolimab, which patients received intravenously every 2 weeks, was dosed at 0.01 to 10 mg/kg. Whole-study results and caveats: Both CD4+ and CD8+ T cell populations in blood had undergone clonal expansion by week 6 at 0.1 to 3.0 mg/kg.

As to this clone: Its antigen remains unidentified.

Measured with immunoSEQ multiplex PCR; TCRdb has only the in-frame clones, and not every one. The table records nearly 55,000 clones, about 83% of them present only once. The sequence came from an adult with an advanced solid tumor such as melanoma, head and neck, liver or kidney cancer. The specimen was CD4+ or CD8+ T cells sorted from blood, collected in a trial of the OX40 agonist ivuxolimab.

In DNA, the CDR3 is TGTGCCAGCAGCTTATCCCCCAGCAGAGCGTTTAGCTCCTACGAGCAGTACTTC. Translating gives CASSLSPSRAFSSYEQYF. The chain links TRBV7-2 to TRBJ2-7, with D uncertain. The CDR3 is made up of 18 amino acids. The germline V gene has CDR1 SGHTA and CDR2 FQGNSA. V lost 2 bases to trimming and J lost 0 bases, with 20 bases between them. The full variable domain, its missing parts supplied by reference TRBV7-2 and TRBJ2-7, is GAGVSQSPSNKVTEKGKDVELRCDPISGHTALYWYRQSLGQGLEFLIYFQGNSAPDKSGLPSDRFSAERTGGSVSTLTIQRTQQEDSAVYLCASSLSPSRAFSSYEQYFGPGTRLTVT.